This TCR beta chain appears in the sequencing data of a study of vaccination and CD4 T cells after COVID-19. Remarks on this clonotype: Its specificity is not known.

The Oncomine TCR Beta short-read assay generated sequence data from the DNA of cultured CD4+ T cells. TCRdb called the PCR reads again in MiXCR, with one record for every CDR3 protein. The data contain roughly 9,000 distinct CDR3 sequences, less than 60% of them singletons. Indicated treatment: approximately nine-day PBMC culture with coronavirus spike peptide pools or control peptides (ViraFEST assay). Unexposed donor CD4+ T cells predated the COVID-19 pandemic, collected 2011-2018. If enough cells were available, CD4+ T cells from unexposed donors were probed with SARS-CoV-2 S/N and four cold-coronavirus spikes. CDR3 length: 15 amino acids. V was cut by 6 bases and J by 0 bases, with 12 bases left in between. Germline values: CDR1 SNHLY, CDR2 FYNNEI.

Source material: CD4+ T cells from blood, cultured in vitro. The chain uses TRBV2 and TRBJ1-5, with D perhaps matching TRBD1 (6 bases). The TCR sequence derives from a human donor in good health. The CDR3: CASRGGTSSNQPQHF. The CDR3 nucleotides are TGTGCCAGCAGGGGGGGGACAAGTAGCAATCAGCCCCAGCATTTT.